This T cell receptor (beta chain) was observed in a study of blood T cell repertoires in COVID-19. Study overall: PBMCs, B-cell-depleted T cells, or T cells were the source of the cDNA or gDNA that made up the material.

The CDR3 length is 13 residues. In germline, CDR1 is ENHRY, CDR2 SYGVKD. V was cut by 2 bases and J by 3 bases, with 5 bases left in between. Participants were aged roughly 18 to 89 years from some 24 US areas. Study processing details: Cell counts per sample came from amplifying reference gene primers. Sequencing was performed with immunoSEQ multiplex PCR; in TCRdb, only in-frame clones are kept and a portion is missing. The V and J calls and clone size come from that table; D and trimming were worked out from the DNA. The data show roughly 250,000 clones, 75% to 90% seen once. V gene TRBV10-3 combines with J gene TRBJ1-3; perhaps TRBD1 as D (5 bases). The sequencing input was PBMCs or T cells enriched from blood (not recorded which). This TCR derives from a woman between 50 and 59 years old who had recovered from COVID-19. CDR3 amino acids: CAISEQGGNTIYF. The CDR3 nucleotides are TGTGCCATCAGTGAGCAGGGTGGAAACACCATATATTTT.